This T cell receptor beta chain is drawn from a study of cytomegalovirus exposure and HLA in healthy donors. The CDR3 runs to 16 residues. The germline V gene has CDR1 MNHEY and CDR2 SMNVEV (reference sequence). Trimming took off 3 bases at V and 4 bases at J, with 17 bases between the two ends. Study-wide results and limits: Later genetic work tied a missense DCLRE1C variant to beta-chain V and J trimming. Across all donors, roughly uniform sequencing depth was an assumption of the presence/absence analyses.

Vbeta (60) and Jbeta (13) primers were used in the PCR. Assay used: immunoSEQ multiplex PCR; TCRdb lists only in-frame clones, some missing. The data contain about 110,000 clones, 82% of them singletons. Turning to this clone: The target antigen is unknown.

Among the donors, all were healthy bone marrow donors. The sample taken for sequencing was PBMCs. This sequence was found in a man aged 25 to 40 in good health and CMV-seropositive. The chain recombines TRBV27 with TRBJ2-3, with D unresolved. The CDR3 nucleotides read TGTGCCAGCAGTTTGTCTTTCGGCAGCGCGGCAGATACGCAGTATTTT. Translated, it gives CASSLSFGSAADTQYF.